This record concerns one T cell receptor (beta chain) sequence. This clonotype was seen a few times. What this receptor recognizes is not known. Base qualities are not provided; no much larger clone lies one nucleotide away. The meaning of the sample's treatment or condition label: live attenuated yellow fever vaccine strain. At each blood-draw timepoint, two biological replicates of bulk PBMCs were collected. A standard Ficoll-Paque protocol was used to isolate PBMCs from peripheral blood. TriZol was used to extract RNA from bulk PBMCs, CD4 and CD8 fractions, and dextramer-positive and dextramer-negative fractions. TCR cDNA was synthesized by 5'RACE template switching, which introduced a universal primer site and unique molecular identifiers. Priming of cDNA synthesis was performed from both the TCR alpha and TCR beta constant segments. Library amplification used two PCR steps, and the second PCR step added sample barcodes and sequencing adapters. Sequencing of libraries was done on Illumina HiSeq 2500 (2x100 bp) or NovaSeq (2x150 bp). Under the source paper's analysis protocol: Demultiplexing of reads and collapsing into UMI consensus sequences were performed with MIGEC, and V(D)J alignment was carried out with MiXCR. Vaccine-responding clonotypes were defined with edgeR using replicate PBMC samples, requiring FDR below 0.01 and a log2 fold change above 5 up to day 15. Bulk clonotypes were assigned CD4 or CD8 identity according to which sequenced CD4 or CD8 repertoire held them at higher abundance. Using fastp at Q25 and MiXCR, TCRdb reprocessed the public reads and kept productive beta chains. Each CDR3 protein appears once, grouped with its most common genes and DNA. The V and J calls here are based on TCRdb, not the publication. The sample records some 670,000 distinct CDR3 sequences, around 12% of which are singletons. Approximately 15% of the sample belongs to the ten largest clones.

This entry is derived from a study of T cells after yellow fever vaccination (dated by TCRdb to the late 2010s). For context, the study as a whole: Libraries from fractions with low cell numbers were prepared with the SMART-Seq v4 Ultra Low Input RNA kit. To track T-cell clones before and after primary and booster YFV17D yellow fever vaccination, bulk TCR alpha and beta repertoires were sequenced longitudinally. Two healthy male donors, one aged 18 to 30 and one aged 30 to 40 years, were included in the cohort. Blood was collected at multiple timepoints before and after primary and secondary immunization, and bulk PBMC replicates and cell subsets were isolated.

V has 6 bases trimmed and J has 4 bases trimmed; junction bases matching no gene number 9. Sequences SQVTM (CDR1) and ANQGSEA (CDR2) are obtained from the germline V gene. Counted from cysteine to phenylalanine, this CDR3 has 14 amino acids. Only CDR3 DNA remains: 42 bases, in frame from the first base. What the study reported, not specific to this receptor: The secondary T-cell response was found to be weaker but faster than the primary response, with a peak reached on day 5 rather than on day 15. Most clones expanded after primary vaccination were re-detected after the booster (about 95% of CD4 and more than 70% of CD8), suggesting broad memory maintenance. A small fraction of clonotypes appeared in both the CD4 and CD8 compartments, likely as a result of convergent recombination. Because abundant contaminating clonotypes from the bulk population could be contained in FACS-sorted repertoires, computational filtering was required. Only a couple of donors were included in the study, so the extent to which the findings can be generalized is limited.

The chain employs TRBV29-1 and TRBJ2-5; 9 middle bases align to TRBD2. This TCR was sampled from a man aged 25 to 40 who received the YFV17D yellow fever vaccine. Here the sequenced sample was PBMCs, taken on the day of the yellow fever booster vaccination. The CDR3 is CSVSGGGGRETQYF. The bases are TGCAGCGTCTCAGGCGGGGGGGGGCGAGAGACCCAGTACTTC.